Presented here are 24 T cell receptor beta chains from one specimen sequenced in a study of T-cell memory formation after mild COVID-19. MiXCR, applied by TCRdb to the 5' RACE reads, yields one record per CDR3 protein. The sample consists of over 150,000 distinct CDR3 sequences, 20% to 25% of them appearing once. Sequences were obtained from PBMCs or a T cell subset sorted from them (not recorded which). Every receptor here comes from an adult woman who had mild COVID-19 (a few samples of this study predate the infection). Cell type and time point are not known.

This chain connects TRBV30 to TRBJ2-3; maybe TRBD2 (6 bases). Trimming shortened V by 1 base and J by 6 bases, and 20 bases separated the two germline ends. CDR1 and CDR2 from the germline V gene are GTSNPN and SVGIG (reference sequence). This CDR3 spans 16 amino acids. This chain's CDR3 is CAWSDGSTRSPDTQYF. In DNA form, the CDR3 reads TGTGCCTGGAGTGACGGGAGCACTCGTTCTCCCGATACGCAGTATTTT.

This clonotype was recorded a few times. This chain links TRBV20-1 with TRBJ1-5; TRBD1 might be the D (5 bases). Germline CDR1 DFQATT, CDR2 SNEGSKA (reference sequence). Trimming removed 0 bases at V and 5 bases at J, with 11 bases between. The CDR3 runs 14 residues. CDR3 region: CSARDGREHQPQHF. CDR3 nucleotides: TGCAGTGCTAGAGATGGCAGGGAGCATCAGCCCCAGCATTTT.

This clonotype came up a few times. The chain couples TRBV12-3 or TRBV12-4 to TRBJ2-5; D possibly uses TRBD1 or TRBD2 (5 bases each). V lost 1 base and J lost 5, with 11 bases in between. The CDR3 runs to 14 residues. The CDR3 reads CASSLVGPGETQYF. DNA of the CDR3: TGTGCCAGCAGTTTAGTGGGGCCGGGGGAGACCCAGTACTTC.

This clonotype was seen more than once but under ten times. V gene TRBV7-6 combines with J gene TRBJ2-3, with unresolved D. CDR1 and CDR2 (germline): SGHVS, FNYEAQ. CDR3 size: 13 residues. Trimming took 4 bases from V and 7 from J, leaving 12 bases between them. The DNA for the CDR3 is TGTGCCAGCAGCTCCCCGTCAGCATATACGCAGTATTTT. Its protein is CASSSPSAYTQYF.

J is TRBJ2-2 and V is TRBV4-1; D not resolved. Germline V gives CDR1 MGHRA, CDR2 YSYEKL. CDR3 length: 11 residues. Trimming removed 0 bases from V and 7 bases from J, with 0 bases in between. The chain's CDR3 is CASSQDGELFF. The CDR3 DNA follows: TGCGCCAGCAGCCAAGACGGGGAGCTGTTTTTT.

The genes are TRBV6-2 or TRBV6-3 and TRBJ2-7; 10 bases match TRBD2. The CDR3 extends over 15 amino acids. Germline V gene lookup returns CDR1 MNHEY and CDR2 SVGEGT. J gave up 5 bases and V 0 bases, and 4 bases lay outside the gene matches. CDR3 in amino acids: CASSYSMLAGDEQYF. The CDR3 nucleotides are TGTGCCAGCAGTTACTCGATGCTAGCGGGAGACGAGCAGTACTTC.

This clonotype was detected a few times. This chain joins TRBV15 and TRBJ2-7; D unclear. The CDR3 is made up of 13 amino acids. The V gene's germline CDR1 is LNHNV and CDR2 YYDKDF (reference sequence). V dropped 5 bases and J dropped 5 bases, with 13 bases sitting between them. CDR3 nucleotides: TGTGCCACCAGCGAAGAGGTTTACGACGAGCAGTACTTC. It codes for CATSEEVYDEQYF.

The V call is TRBV27, the J call TRBJ2-3, with 9 nucleotides matching TRBD2. Germline V gene lookup returns CDR1 MNHEY and CDR2 SMNVEV (reference sequence). CDR3 length equals 14 residues. V trimming: 5 bases; J trimming: 6 bases; junction bases outside the gene matches: 6. The chain's CDR3 is CASSLQAGGDTQYF. The CDR3 DNA is TGTGCCAGCAGTCTTCAGGCGGGAGGGGATACGCAGTATTTT.

Many counts were recorded for this clonotype. This sequence joins TRBV4-1 and TRBJ2-7; tentative D call: TRBD1 (7 bases). Trimming cost V 1 base and J 4 bases, with 14 bases left between them. The length of the CDR3 is 15 residues. In germline, CDR1 is MGHRA, CDR2 YSYEKL. CDR3 in DNA: TGCGCCAGCAGCCAAGCTGGCAGGGGGAGGTACGAGCAGTACTTC. It translates to CASSQAGRGRYEQYF.

CDR3 DNA: TGCAGCGCTGCCGGACGGGGGACAGATACGCAGTATTTT. Protein product: CSAAGRGTDTQYF. The chain recombines TRBV29-1 with TRBJ2-3; D perhaps matches TRBD2 (6 bases). This CDR3 has 13 residues. Germline V gene sequence: CDR1 SQVTM, CDR2 ANQGSEA. Trimming took 7 bases from V and 3 from J, leaving 14 bases between them.

The chain uses TRBV4-3 and TRBJ2-7; 8 positions match TRBD2. Germline V gene sequence: CDR1 LGHNA, CDR2 YSLEER. CDR3 length: 17 amino acids. V lost 0 bases to trimming and J lost 4 bases; unmatched junction nucleotides: 11. Here the CDR3 DNA reads TGCGCCAGCAGCCAAGACTTGAGCGGGAGTGGGCCTTACGAGCAGTACTTC. Its protein is CASSQDLSGSGPYEQYF.

The gene calls are TRBV29-1 and TRBJ2-3, with a weak D call TRBD1 (5 bases). The CDR3 spans 16 residues. CDR1 is SQVTM, CDR2 ANQGSEA, per germline. V was trimmed by 4 bases and J by 1 base, leaving 18 bases between them. For the CDR3, the DNA is TGCAGCGTTGTAGGGGTGCCCAGCAGTCGCACAGATACGCAGTATTTT. Translating it yields CSVVGVPSSRTDTQYF.

This clonotype was seen a handful of times. The genes are TRBV27 and TRBJ2-5; tentatively, D is TRBD1 (6 bases). Between the trimmed V and J ends, which lost 4 bases and 5 bases, there was a span of 14 bases. This CDR3 comprises 14 residues. Germline V CDR1 and CDR2: MNHEY, SMNVEV (reference sequence). CDR3 region: CASSSTTGKETQYF. CDR3 nucleotide sequence: TGTGCCAGCAGTTCCACAACAGGGAAGGAGACCCAGTACTTC.

In its sample, this clonotype was seen a few times. The rearrangement links TRBV4-1 to TRBJ2-7; 8 nucleotides align to TRBD1. Unmatched junction bases numbered 5, after V lost 1 base and J lost 0 bases. CDR1 MGHRA and CDR2 YSYEKL come from the germline V gene. This CDR3 contains 16 residues. The CDR3 loop is CASSQVAGGLSYEQYF. The CDR3 DNA reads TGCGCCAGCAGCCAAGTGGCAGGGGGCCTCTCCTACGAGCAGTACTTC.

A few counts support this clonotype. The V gene is TRBV7-9, the J gene TRBJ1-5; D remains unclear. Deletions cut 1 base from V and 0 bases from J, with 7 bases between. Germline assignment: CDR1 SEHNR and CDR2 FQNEAQ (reference sequence). The CDR3 consists of 15 residues. The CDR3 sequence: CASSLGLGSNQPQHF. The CDR3 coding sequence is TGTGCCAGCAGCTTAGGTCTGGGTAGCAATCAGCCCCAGCATTTT.

This clonotype has a handful of counts. The CDR3: CASSQGGRTSTDTQYF. The CDR3 DNA reads TGTGCCAGCAGCCAGGGCGGGAGAACGAGCACAGATACGCAGTATTTT. This chain connects TRBV4-2 to TRBJ2-3; 7 nucleotides align to TRBD2. J gave up 0 bases and V 3 bases, and 6 bases lay outside the gene matches. This CDR3 is built from 16 residues. Germline loops: CDR1 LGHNA, CDR2 YNFKEQ.

The chain joins TRBV12-3 or TRBV12-4 to TRBJ2-5; perhaps TRBD2 as D (5 bases). The ends were cut back, 1 base at V and 5 bases at J, with 26 bases in the middle. This CDR3 has 19 residues. CDR3 sequence reads: CASSLGSEKHHEGAETQYF. The CDR3 nucleotides read TGTGCCAGCAGTTTAGGGAGTGAAAAGCATCACGAGGGTGCGGAGACCCAGTACTTC.

This sequence joins TRBV9 and TRBJ1-4; no definite D call. V lost 0 bases to trimming and J lost 1 base, with 4 bases between them. Germline lookup yields CDR1 SGDLS and CDR2 YYNGEE. This CDR3 is 14 amino acids long. The CDR3 protein is CASSVGLTNEKLFF. CDR3 sequence (DNA): TGTGCCAGCAGCGTAGGCCTAACTAATGAAAAACTGTTTTTT.

The V and J genes are TRBV19 and TRBJ2-5, with D possibly matching TRBD1 (6 bases). Trimming pared 3 bases from V and 2 bases from J, leaving 13 bases between. The CDR3 contains 15 residues. Germline V gene lookup returns CDR1 LNHDA and CDR2 SQIVND (reference sequence). DNA for the CDR3: TGTGCCAGTAGTATTGTTGGGACACCGCAAGAGACCCAGTACTTC. It encodes CASSIVGTPQETQYF.

This chain joins TRBV9 and TRBJ1-1; D is possibly TRBD1 (5 bases). With 0 bases removed from V and 1 base from J, the gap between germline ends came to 13 bases. The CDR3 length is 16 residues. CDR1 is SGDLS and CDR2 is YYNGEE in the germline V gene. The CDR3 nucleotides are TGTGCCAGCAGCGTAGGTGGAGGGGCGGGGAACACTGAAGCTTTCTTT. Amino acid sequence: CASSVGGGAGNTEAFF.

The chain employs TRBV12-3 or TRBV12-4 and TRBJ2-7, with TRBD1 matching over 12 bases. This CDR3 comprises 15 residues. V lost 6 bases, J lost 6 bases, and 9 bases stayed unmatched. The CDR3 nucleotides read TGTGCCAGCAGACGTACCGGGACAGGGGGCTCCGAGCAGTACTTC. As protein: CASRRTGTGGSEQYF.

This clonotype came up a few times. This rearrangement joins TRBV18 to TRBJ2-1; 9 bases align to TRBD1. Trimming took 4 bases from V and 8 from J; bases not matched to a gene: 12. This CDR3 has 16 amino acids. Germline-derived CDR1 and CDR2 are KGHSH and LQKENI. The CDR3 reads CASSRHDRGMADEQFF. CDR3 nucleotides: TGTGCCAGCTCACGTCACGACAGGGGGATGGCGGATGAGCAGTTCTTC.

This clonotype was detected a few times. The CDR3 DNA is TGTGCCTGGAGTCCCAAGCGGGGGCCCTCCTACAATGAGCAGTTCTTC. This translates into CAWSPKRGPSYNEQFF. The chain combines TRBV30 with TRBJ2-1; 8 nucleotides agree with TRBD2. The junction had 6 bases not matched to a gene; V was cut back by 2 bases and J by 0 bases. This CDR3 is built from 16 residues. Germline CDR1 is GTSNPN and CDR2 is SVGIG (reference sequence).

The V gene is TRBV7-6, the J gene TRBJ2-1; 8 nucleotides match TRBD2. The CDR3 spans 16 residues. The germline V gene has CDR1 SGHVS and CDR2 FNYEAQ. The junction had 10 bases not matched to a gene; V was cut back by 5 bases and J by 4 bases. CDR3 sequence: CASSPRAGERYNEQFF. The CDR3 DNA reads TGTGCCAGCAGCCCCCGAGCGGGAGAGAGGTACAATGAGCAGTTCTTC.